This T cell receptor beta chain was identified during a study of OX40 agonist ivuxolimab in advanced cancers. Study background: The study treated patients with ivuxolimab, an agonistic anti-OX40 (CD134) antibody. Participants could have had prior anti-PD-1, anti-PD-L1 or anti-CTLA-4 therapy, and around 40% had some.

Trimming cost V 1 base and J 0 bases, with 10 bases left between them. CDR1 is SGHTA and CDR2 is FQGNSA in the germline V gene. The CDR3 runs to 15 residues. Sequencing was performed with immunoSEQ multiplex PCR; in TCRdb, only in-frame clones are kept and a portion is missing. The repertoire consists of 37,000 or so clones, with 80% to 90% occurring once and the leading ten covering about a sixth. A word on this clone: Its target is unknown.

Sampled blood was obtained at baseline, cycle 4 day 1, and cycle 7 day 1. Regarding the study as a whole: Clones of CD4+ and CD8+ blood T cells grew by week 6 at doses of 0.1 to 3.0 mg/kg.

This TCR was sampled from an adult with an advanced solid tumor such as melanoma, head and neck, liver or kidney cancer. The chain carries TRBV7-2 and TRBJ2-7; no clear D. The sample here was CD4+ or CD8+ T cells sorted from blood, taken in a trial of the OX40 agonist ivuxolimab. CDR3 nucleotide sequence: TGTGCCAGCAGCTTAGATAGGGCGGTCTCCTACGAGCAGTACTTC. This gives the protein CASSLDRAVSYEQYF.